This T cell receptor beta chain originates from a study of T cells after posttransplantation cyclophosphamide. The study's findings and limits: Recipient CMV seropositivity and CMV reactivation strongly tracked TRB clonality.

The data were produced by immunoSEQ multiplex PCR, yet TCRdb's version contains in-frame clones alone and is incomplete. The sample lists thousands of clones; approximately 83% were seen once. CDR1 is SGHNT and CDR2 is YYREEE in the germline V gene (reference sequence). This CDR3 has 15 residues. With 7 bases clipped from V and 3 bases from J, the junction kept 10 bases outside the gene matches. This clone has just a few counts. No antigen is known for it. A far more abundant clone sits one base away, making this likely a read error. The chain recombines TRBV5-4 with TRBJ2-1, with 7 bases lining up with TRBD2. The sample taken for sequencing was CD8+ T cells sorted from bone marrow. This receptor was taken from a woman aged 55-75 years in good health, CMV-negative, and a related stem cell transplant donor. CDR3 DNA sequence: TGTGCCAGCGGGGTGATAACGGGAGGCTACAATGAGCAGTTCTTC. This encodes CASGVITGGYNEQFF.